The next 2 T cell receptor beta chains were all read from a single sample in a study of T cell repertoires in cytomegalovirus infection. MiXCR, run by TCRdb on the reads, gives a single entry per CDR3 protein. This sample carries about 180,000 distinct CDR3 sequences, approximately 18% of them seen once, and the ten largest clones take almost 25%. The specimen sequenced was CD8+ T cells from PBMCs. These receptors were obtained from a human donor in good health (CMV status not recorded). Some clones in this sample may be carry-over from other donors' samples.

V gene TRBV25-1 combines with J gene TRBJ1-6; D not resolved. Trimming shortened V by 1 base and J by 0 bases, and 7 bases separated the two germline ends. The CDR3 contains 16 residues. Germline CDR1 reads MGHDK; CDR2 reads SYGVNS. The CDR3, as DNA: TGTGCCAGCAGTGAATGGACGGACTCCTATAATTCACCCCTCCACTTT. As protein: CASSEWTDSYNSPLHF. Full variable domain (missing parts from reference TRBV25-1 and TRBJ1-6): EADIYQTPRYLVIGTGKKITLECSQTMGHDKMYWYQQDPGMELHLIHYSYGVNSTEKGDLSSESTVSRIRTEHFPLTLESARPSHTSQYLCASSEWTDSYNSPLHFGNGTRLTVT.

V gene TRBV6-6 combines with J gene TRBJ1-2; 7 positions agree with TRBD1. From germline, CDR1 is MNHNY and CDR2 SVGAGI (reference sequence). There are 15 residues in the CDR3. V was clipped by 4 bases and J by 4 bases; unmatched bases: 9. The CDR3 sequence: CASSLPSTGSYGYTF. The CDR3 bases are TGTGCCAGCAGTTTACCCTCGACAGGGAGCTATGGCTACACCTTC.